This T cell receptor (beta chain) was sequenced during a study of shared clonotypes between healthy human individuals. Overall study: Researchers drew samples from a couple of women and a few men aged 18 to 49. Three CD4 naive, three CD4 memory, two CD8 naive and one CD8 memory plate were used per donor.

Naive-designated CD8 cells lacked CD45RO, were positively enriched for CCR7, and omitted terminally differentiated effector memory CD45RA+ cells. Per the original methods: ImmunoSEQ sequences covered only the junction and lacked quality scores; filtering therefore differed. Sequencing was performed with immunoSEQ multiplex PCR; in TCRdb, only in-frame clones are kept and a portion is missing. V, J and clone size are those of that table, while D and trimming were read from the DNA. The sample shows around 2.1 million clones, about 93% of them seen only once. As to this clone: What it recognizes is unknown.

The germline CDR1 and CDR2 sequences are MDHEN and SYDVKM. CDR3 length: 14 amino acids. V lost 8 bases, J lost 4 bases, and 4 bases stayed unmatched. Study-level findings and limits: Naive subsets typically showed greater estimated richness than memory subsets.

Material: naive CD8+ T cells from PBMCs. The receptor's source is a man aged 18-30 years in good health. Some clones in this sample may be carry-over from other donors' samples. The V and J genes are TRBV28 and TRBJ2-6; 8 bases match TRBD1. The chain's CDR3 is CASCGTGGANVLTF. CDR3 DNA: TGTGCCAGCTGCGGGACAGGCGGGGCCAACGTCCTGACTTTC.